Listed below are T cell receptor beta chains from one sample, sequenced in a study of T cells after somatic rescue of genetic block. Sequencing used immunoSEQ multiplex PCR; TCRdb keeps in-frame clones, though not all of them. The sample consists of some 68,000 clones, roughly 93% of them appearing once. Sequencing used peripheral blood mononuclear cells (PBMCs). Receptor source: a man younger than 40. The CDR3 runs from the conserved cysteine through the conserved F or W. Each record gives: D gene, J gene, clone size, V gene, CDR3 DNA, CDR3 protein. The D gene is left open where the match is weak. Expanded clones get a size class; other rows say once, few or many, or leave the size out.

-	TRBJ1-1	-	TRBV11-2	TGTGCCAGCAGCCTGGAACGGACTTACACTGAAGCTTTCTTT	CASSLERTYTEAFF
-	TRBJ2-1	-	TRBV19	TGTGCCAGTAGTTTTCGGGGGAACAATGAGCAGTTCTTC	CASSFRGNNEQFF
TRBD1	TRBJ1-2	once	TRBV5-4	TGTGCCAGCAGCTTGATACAGGGGATCTATGGCTACACCTTC	CASSLIQGIYGYTF
TRBD2	TRBJ2-3	once	TRBV7-8	TGTGCCAGCAGCTACAAGCGGACTAGCGGGAGAACAGATACGCAGTATTTT	CASSYKRTSGRTDTQYF
-	TRBJ2-3	-	TRBV4-2	TGTGCCAGCAGCCAAAGGAGGGGCGGATCCTCTAGCACAGATACGCAGTATTTT	CASSQRRGGSSSTDTQYF
-	TRBJ1-6	-	TRBV2	TGTGCCAGCAGTGAAGGTGTGAATTCACCCCTCCACTTT	CASSEGVNSPLHF
-	TRBJ2-1	-	TRBV6-6	TGTGCCAGCAGACCCCTCGGGACGGCAGCCAATGAGCAGTTCTTC	CASRPLGTAANEQFF
TRBD2	TRBJ2-3	-	TRBV6-1	TGTGCCATCTCCGGGACTAGCGGGATGGATACGCAGTATTTT	CAISGTSGMDTQYF
-	TRBJ2-5	-	TRBV10-3	TGTGCCATCAGTCCCCCCGGTAGTCAAGAGACCCAGTACTTC	CAISPPGSQETQYF
-	TRBJ2-5	-	TRBV19	TGTGCCAGTAGTGGATTTCGGGGGTGGTCGGAGACCCAGTACTTC	CASSGFRGWSETQYF
TRBD1	TRBJ2-7	-	TRBV5-8	TGTGCCAGCAGCTTGGCGGCAGGGGGCAGCCATAACGAGCAGTACTTC	CASSLAAGGSHNEQYF
-	TRBJ1-2	-	TRBV15	TGTGCCACCAGCAGAGAGGGGAGCCGAACCTATGGCTACACCTTC	CATSREGSRTYGYTF
-	TRBJ2-7	-	TRBV21-1	TGTGCCAGCAGCCCAAAGCCAGCCAGGCCCTCCTACGAGCAGTACTTC	CASSPKPARPSYEQYF
-	TRBJ2-5	once	TRBV15	TGTGCCACCAGCAGAGTGGGAGGGACCCAGTACTTC	CATSRVGGTQYF
-	TRBJ2-3	-	TRBV6-1	TGTGCCAGCAGTGATTATAACACAGATACGCAGTATTTT	CASSDYNTDTQYF
TRBD2	TRBJ2-1	-	TRBV7-9	TGTGCCAGCAGCTTAGTACCGGGGACTAGCGGGCAAAATGAGCAGTTCTTC	CASSLVPGTSGQNEQFF
-	TRBJ2-4	-	TRBV28	TGTGCCAGCAGTTTGAGCAGAAACATTCAGTACTTC	CASSLSRNIQYF
-	TRBJ2-3	-	TRBV7-9	TGTGCCAGCAGCTTAGGGCTGAATACGCAGTATTTT	CASSLGLNTQYF
TRBD2	TRBJ2-2	once	TRBV5-1	TGCGCCAGCAGCTTGGAGGGTCTAGCGGGAGGGCCTGGTGGAACCGGGGAGCTGTTTTTT	CASSLEGLAGGPGGTGELFF
TRBD1	TRBJ1-5	once	TRBV30	TGTGCCTGGAGGCGTAAACAGGGGAGCGGCAATCAGCCCCAGCATTTT	CAWRRKQGSGNQPQHF
TRBD1	TRBJ1-4	-	TRBV2	TGTGCCAGCAGTGGGGACAGTAGCGAAAAACTGTTTTTT	CASSGDSSEKLFF
-	TRBJ1-2	-	TRBV6-4	TGTGCCAGCAGTGAGGACACAAAAGTTTATTATGGCTACACCTTC	CASSEDTKVYYGYTF
TRBD1	TRBJ2-6	-	TRBV18	TGTGCCAGCTCACAGGGACAGGGCCACTCTGGGGCCAACGTCCTGACTTTC	CASSQGQGHSGANVLTF
TRBD1	TRBJ1-2	-	TRBV7-2	TGTGCCAGCAGCTTAGGGGACGGACAGGGAGAATTGGGCAGCTATGGCTACACCTTC	CASSLGDGQGELGSYGYTF
-	TRBJ2-7	-	TRBV10-3	TGTGCCATCAGTGAGGTCCGGGACCAGCAGTACTTC	CAISEVRDQQYF
-	TRBJ2-3	-	TRBV4-1	TGCGCCAGCAGCCAAAGGGCCGGCGTGGCAGGATACACAGATACGCAGTATTTT	CASSQRAGVAGYTDTQYF
TRBD1	TRBJ1-2	-	TRBV28	TGTGCCAGCAGTCCTCGGGACAGGGTATACGGCTACACCTTC	CASSPRDRVYGYTF
-	TRBJ1-2	-	TRBV28	TGTGCCAGCAGCCTGGGTCGTGGCTATGGCTACACCTTC	CASSLGRGYGYTF
-	TRBJ1-1	-	TRBV10-3	TGTGCCATCAGTGGAAGTATGAACACTGAAGCTTTCTTT	CAISGSMNTEAFF
-	TRBJ1-1	-	TRBV2	TGTGCCAGTAGGAGGAACACTGAAGCTTTCTTT	CASRRNTEAFF
-	TRBJ2-1	-	TRBV13	TGTGCCAGCAGCTTTAGCGGAGAGTACAATGAGCAGTTCTTC	CASSFSGEYNEQFF
-	TRBJ2-2	-	TRBV19	TGTGCCAGTAGTATCGTTGGGTCCGGGGAGCTGTTTTTT	CASSIVGSGELFF
-	TRBJ1-6	-	TRBV5-6	TGTGCCAGCAGCTTGGTGACCCATTCACCCCTCCACTTT	CASSLVTHSPLHF
TRBD1	TRBJ2-7	-	TRBV19	TGTGCCAGTAGTTTTGGACAGGGGCTCTACGAGCAGTACTTC	CASSFGQGLYEQYF
TRBD1	TRBJ1-4	-	TRBV30	TGTGCCCGGGATTCTCCGGGACAGGGAGAGGAAAAACTGTTTTTT	CARDSPGQGEEKLFF
-	TRBJ2-5	-	TRBV2	TGTGCCAGCAGGGCGGGACTCCGCCAAGAGACCCAGTACTTC	CASRAGLRQETQYF
-	TRBJ2-1	once	TRBV5-4	TGTGCCAGCAGCTTGTGGGGGGTTGATGAGCAGTTCTTC	CASSLWGVDEQFF
TRBD1	TRBJ1-2	-	TRBV6-4	TGTGCCAGCAGTCCCAAGGGACAGGGAACCGCTAACTATGGCTACACCTTC	CASSPKGQGTANYGYTF
-	TRBJ1-5	many	TRBV6-5	TGTGCCAGCAGTGGTGGGTTCAATCAGCCCCAGCATTTT	CASSGGFNQPQHF
-	TRBJ1-5	-	TRBV19	TGTGCCAGTAGTATTAACAAGGCGGGGTATTTCAATCAGCCCCAGCATTTT	CASSINKAGYFNQPQHF
TRBD1	TRBJ1-1	-	TRBV19	TGTGCCAGTAGAGACACGACGACAGGGGCGTTCACTGAAGCTTTCTTT	CASRDTTTGAFTEAFF
-	TRBJ1-2	-	TRBV27	TGTGCCAGCAGGCGCCTACAGGGATCCTATGGCTACACCTTC	CASRRLQGSYGYTF
-	TRBJ1-5	-	TRBV5-1	TGCGCCAGCAGCCGGTTTGGCGATCAGCCCCAGCATTTT	CASSRFGDQPQHF
-	TRBJ2-7	-	TRBV4-2	TGTGCCAGCAGCCAAGACCTCCGGACTGACGAGCAGTACTTC	CASSQDLRTDEQYF
TRBD2	TRBJ2-2	-	TRBV2	TGTGCCAGCAGAGGGACTAGCGAGAACACCGGGGAGCTGTTTTTT	CASRGTSENTGELFF
TRBD1	TRBJ2-3	-	TRBV5-1	TGCGCCAGCACGCCTAGGGGACAGGGCTACACAGATACGCAGTATTTT	CASTPRGQGYTDTQYF
TRBD2	TRBJ2-7	-	TRBV14	TGTGCCAGCAGCCACCTAGCGGGAGGACACTACGAGCAGTACTTC	CASSHLAGGHYEQYF
-	TRBJ2-7	-	TRBV11-2	TGTGCCAGCAGCTTCCCCGGTGGAGGGTACGAGCAGTACTTC	CASSFPGGGYEQYF
TRBD1	TRBJ2-7	-	TRBV6-7	TGTGCCAGCAGTTACTCGAAAGCCGACAGGGGGCTCGAGCAGTACTTC	CASSYSKADRGLEQYF
-	TRBJ1-1	-	TRBV5-1	TGCGCCAGCAGCTTTCTTCCGGGGAACACTGAAGCTTTCTTT	CASSFLPGNTEAFF
TRBD1	TRBJ1-1	-	TRBV14	TGTGCCAGCAGCCAAGGGACAGGGGTAGCTTTCTTT	CASSQGTGVAFF
TRBD1	TRBJ2-1	-	TRBV27	TGTGCCAGCAGTTCCATATTGCGCCGGACAGGGAATCCGGGAGAGCAGTTCTTC	CASSSILRRTGNPGEQFF
TRBD2	TRBJ2-7	-	TRBV19	TGTGCCACCACGGGACTAGCGGGAGGAGGTGAGCAGTACTTC	CATTGLAGGGEQYF
TRBD2	TRBJ2-1	-	TRBV2	TGTGCCAGCAGTCGAAAGCGGGGGCTCTCCTACAATGAGCAGTTCTTC	CASSRKRGLSYNEQFF
-	TRBJ1-1	-	TRBV7-9	TGTGCCAGCAGCTTACCAGGGACCGAAGCTTTCTTT	CASSLPGTEAFF
-	TRBJ2-1	-	TRBV4-1	TGCGCCAGCAGCCAAAAGCCACCCGCGGGGGCCAACAATGAGCAGTTCTTC	CASSQKPPAGANNEQFF